The clone carrying this T cell receptor beta chain was detected only once. This record belongs to a study of T cells in Graves' hyperthyroidism and ophthalmopathy. Amplified regions were TCR beta CDR3 sequences from RNA transcripts. Primed by the HTBI set, a first-round RT-PCR was run on the TCR CDR3. TCRdb independently ran MiXCR on the multiplex PCR reads; one entry per CDR3 protein. The sample has fewer than 900,000 distinct CDR3 sequences, roughly a sixth seen once. Trimming left V 0 bases short and J 9 bases short, with 21 bases between. The CDR3 loop spans 16 amino acids. The germline V gene has CDR1 LGHNA and CDR2 YNFKEQ. Orbital computed tomography and thyroid ultrasound, together with serum TRAb and thyroxine and clinical symptoms, were used for diagnoses. Predating any ophthalmopathy symptoms, the blood sample was taken at first hyperthyroidism diagnosis. Each 10 ml fresh peripheral blood draw supplied the PBMCs.

This TCR derives from a woman aged 50 to 60 with Graves' hyperthyroidism that later progressed to Graves' ophthalmopathy. The chain has TRBV4-2 and TRBJ2-7; either TRBD1 or TRBD2 may supply D (5 bases each). The material sequenced was blood. The CDR3 region is CASSQDRDGTVRGQYF. Here the CDR3 DNA reads TGTGCCAGCAGCCAAGATCGGGACGGGACGGTACGAGGGCAGTACTTC.